The source of this T cell receptor beta chain is a study of cytomegalovirus exposure and HLA in healthy donors. General observations from the study: DRB1 showed the most TCR associations and HLA-C the fewest in a later analysis, as rates varied by HLA locus. By a later analysis, the bulk of CMV-associated TCR beta chains appeared HLA-restricted.

PCR was performed using 60 Vbeta and 13 Jbeta primers. Repertoires were generated with immunoSEQ multiplex PCR, while TCRdb's copy carries only in-frame clones and drops some. Among under 150,000 clones listed, around 79% were seen once. Donors were ostensibly healthy at sampling, although undocumented immune exposures were probable. About this clone itself: No antigen is known for it.

The sequenced sample consisted of PBMCs. This sequence was found in a man between 35 and 55 years old in good health and CMV-seropositive.

The CDR3 sequence: CSVAGQMNTEAFF. Here the CDR3 DNA reads TGCAGCGTGGCCGGACAAATGAACACTGAAGCTTTCTTT. The rearrangement uses TRBV29-1 and TRBJ1-1; D might be TRBD1 (5 bases). There are 13 residues in the CDR3. With 6 bases removed from V and 0 bases from J, the gap between germline ends came to 11 bases. The V gene's germline CDR1 is SQVTM and CDR2 ANQGSEA.